These 8 T cell receptor beta chains were all obtained from the same sample, sequenced in a study of blood T cells in healthy people across ages. The second PCR ran roughly 7 to 12 cycles with a sample-barcoded 5' primer and J-beta primers. MiXCR was run by TCRdb on the 5' RACE reads, yielding one entry per CDR3 protein. Here the sample spans 550,000 to 600,000 distinct CDR3 sequences, 25% to 30% being singletons. Specimen: blood. These receptors originate from a woman aged 70-85 years in good health.

Remarks on this clonotype: Given a much more abundant clone one base away, this may be a read error. The CDR3 region has the DNA TGTGTCAGCAACCTTAGGGACAGGAGAAATTATTCTGAAGCTTTCTTT. This translates into CVSNLRDRRNYSEAFF. The V gene is TRBV5-5, the J gene TRBJ1-1; 8 bases align to TRBD1. CDR3 size: 16 residues. Germline V gene sequence: CDR1 SGHKS, CDR2 YYEKEE (reference sequence).

In its sample, this clonotype was seen a few times. The rearrangement uses TRBV6-5 and TRBJ1-5; D gene unclear. With 4 bases removed from V and 5 bases from J, the gap between germline ends came to 6 bases. This CDR3 has 12 residues. Germline V gives CDR1 MNHEY, CDR2 SVGAGI. CDR3 region: CASSSPDQPQHF. CDR3 sequence (DNA): TGTGCCAGCAGTTCGCCGGATCAGCCCCAGCATTTT.

In this sample, this clonotype turned up a few times. CDR3 loop: CASSERGYNEQFF. Here the CDR3 DNA reads TGTGCCAGCAGTGAACGAGGGTACAATGAGCAGTTCTTC. The chain carries TRBV12-3 or TRBV12-4 and TRBJ2-1; maybe TRBD2 (5 bases). Trimming pared 5 bases from V and 4 bases from J, leaving 9 bases between. The CDR3 runs 13 residues.

This clonotype appeared a few times. The chain has TRBV7-2 and TRBJ2-3; maybe TRBD1 (5 bases). The V end was cut by 4 bases, the J end by 1 base, with 9 bases between. This CDR3 contains 14 residues. Germline V lookup: CDR1 SGHTA, CDR2 FQGNSA. The CDR3 DNA reads TGTGCCAGCAGCTCATTACAGGGCACAGATACGCAGTATTTT. Translated, it gives CASSSLQGTDTQYF.

This chain links TRBV20-1 with TRBJ1-2; 8 nucleotides agree with TRBD1. This CDR3 region has 19 residues. From germline, CDR1 is DFQATT and CDR2 SNEGSKA (reference sequence). The V segment lost 6 bases and the J segment 0 bases; nucleotides outside the gene matches: 21. CDR3 amino acids: CSAILYRGSYEPANYGYTF. In DNA form, the CDR3 reads TGCAGTGCCATCCTTTACAGGGGGAGCTACGAACCAGCTAACTATGGCTACACCTTC.

The V and J genes are TRBV2 and TRBJ2-5; the D is unclear. The germline V gene encodes CDR1 SNHLY and CDR2 FYNNEI. This CDR3 is built from 12 residues. The V gene lost 9 bases and the J gene lost 0 bases, with 8 bases spanning the gap. CDR3 nucleotides: TGTGCCAGTCAAATGTACCAAGAGACCCAGTACTTC. Residues: CASQMYQETQYF. Supplemented by reference TRBV2 and TRBJ2-5, the full variable domain reads EPEVTQTPSHQVTQMGQEVILRCVPISNHLYFYWYRQILGQKVEFLVSFYNNEISEKSEIFDDQFSVERPDGSNFTLKIRSTKLEDSAMYFCASQMYQETQYFGPGTRLLVL.

This chain joins TRBV5-1 and TRBJ2-5, with 10 bases aligning to TRBD2. The CDR3 consists of 17 residues. The ends lost 0 bases at V and 4 bases at J; junction bases unmatched: 9. Germline V lookup: CDR1 SGHRS, CDR2 YFSETQ. CDR3 coding DNA: TGCGCCAGCAGCTTGGGGCCTAGCGGGGGCCAGGGAGAGACCCAGTACTTC. Translation gives CASSLGPSGGQGETQYF.

The rearrangement joins TRBV7-2 to TRBJ1-3; no clear D. Germline V lookup: CDR1 SGHTA, CDR2 FQGNSA. The CDR3 is 15 residues long. Deletions cut 4 bases from V and 4 bases from J, with 14 bases between. The DNA for the CDR3 is TGTGCCAGCAGCTCCTTAGCGAGAGTGGGAAACACCATATATTTT. Its translation is CASSSLARVGNTIYF.